This TCR beta chain was identified during a study of shared clonotypes between healthy human individuals (dated by TCRdb to the early 2020s). In terms of the full investigation: A couple of women and a few men aged 18 to 49 years were included in the cohort. For each donor, three plates each were used for CD4 naive and CD4 memory, two plates were used for CD8 naive, and one plate was used for CD8 memory. The study deeply sequenced blood TCR repertoires of five healthy adults to estimate repertoire size and the extent of clonotype sharing between individuals. To increase sequencing depth and limit assay-specific biases, different laboratories used diverse techniques to prepare libraries and sequence TCR repertoires. Between about 0.8 and 8.9 billion PBMCs per donor were obtained by leukapheresis. Results and caveats for the whole study, not just this receptor: Based on pairwise subsampling, the degree of clonotype sharing among donors was expected to be affected by sequencing depth. Compared with non-shared clonotypes, the clonotypes found in all four sorted-subset donors had higher generation probabilities. Naive subsets generally had larger estimated clonotype richness than memory subsets did. The small number of donors limited the genetic and exposure-history diversity represented. Incomplete sequencing was indicated by rarefaction of sorted-subset datasets, despite the large sequencing depth. Across four donors, approximately 4.9% of naive CD4, 3% to 4% of naive CD8, approximately 2.5% of memory CD4, and around 0.4% of memory CD8 clonotypes were shared. Sampling was limited to blood, and TCR repertoires in tissue likely differ from TCR repertoires in blood.

The donors were healthy, HIV-negative adults who had no recently reported acute infections or vaccinations. Every donor was a Caucasian adult living in Nashville, Tennessee, USA. CD4+ T cells were enriched by magnetic negative selection; naive cells were then positively selected on CD45RA, and the negative fraction formed the memory subset. After blood collection by leukapheresis, PBMCs were isolated using Ficoll-Histopaque density gradient centrifugation and then cryopreserved in the vapor phase of liquid nitrogen. Purity and quantity of every magnetically sorted T cell population were checked by analytical flow cytometry. From each sorted fraction, genomic DNA was isolated and quantified by UV absorbance on a Nanodrop 2000c. Note on this clone: Its antigen specificity is not known. No qualities accompany the bases; no much larger clone lies one base away.

Using the deep immunoSEQ assay, multiplex PCR amplified TCR CDR3 regions from genomic DNA. Genomic DNA extracted from each cell subset was distributed evenly over all wells of several immunoSEQ 96-well plates, and each plate served as one replicate. For sorted subsets, roughly 200 ng of genomic DNA, equivalent to 25,000 to 35,000 T cell genomes, went into each replicate PCR. The purified libraries were quantified using a Qubit 3.0 fluorometer, sized with a Bioanalyzer 2100, and then quantified again using the KAPA Library Quantification kit. A separate single-read 150-cycle Illumina NextSeq 550 flow cell was used to sequence each immunoSEQ 96-well plate. As for how the authors treated the data: Because the immunoSEQ output included only junctional sequences and no quality scores, the filtering could not be the same as the filtering used for full-length reads. To assign V/J genes and CDR3, sequences were annotated using PyIR, a Python wrapper for IgBLAST v1.9, with IMGT germline references. Reads with weak V/J assignments (E-value above 1e-6), missing CDR3, stop codons, out-of-frame junctions, or ambiguous translated residues were removed. V3J clonotypes were defined as sequences sharing an identical inferred V gene, J gene, and CDR3 amino acid sequence. The percentage overlap between two repertoires was calculated by dividing the number of shared unique clonotypes by the size of the smaller repertoire. Richness of each repertoire was evaluated using RTK rarefaction, the Chao1 estimator, and Recon v2.1 estimates of unobserved clonotypes. For all TCRbeta clonotypes obtained by the gDNA method from a handful of donors, generation probabilities were computed with OLGA. Sourced from immuneACCESS, this table was stored by TCRdb with only in-frame sequences that have V and J called. A share of the clones is absent; for the studies checked, an unresolved V gene accounts for under half, and the remainder has no known explanation. V and J calls and clone size are given by that table; D and trimming were obtained from the DNA. This sample comprises about 710,000 clones, approximately 77% of them detected only once. Less than 2% of the sample is in the top ten clones.

This clonotype originated in a woman aged 30 to 39 in good health. Sequences were obtained from memory CD4+ T cells sorted from blood. Sample cell subset or site, as interpreted from the label and publication: CD45RA-negative fraction.

The CDR3 has the sequence CASSPAPGNTIYF. The DNA reads TGTGCCAGCTCACCAGCTCCCGGAAACACCATATATTTT. The rearranged chain carries TRBV18 and TRBJ1-3; the D gene remains uncertain. The germline V gene sets CDR1 to KGHSH and CDR2 to LQKENI. The CDR3 spans 13 residues, from the cysteine through the phenylalanine. Only the CDR3 DNA is retained, 39 bases long and in frame from the first base. Deletion took 2 bases off V and 4 bases off J, with a span of 6 bases between the germline ends.